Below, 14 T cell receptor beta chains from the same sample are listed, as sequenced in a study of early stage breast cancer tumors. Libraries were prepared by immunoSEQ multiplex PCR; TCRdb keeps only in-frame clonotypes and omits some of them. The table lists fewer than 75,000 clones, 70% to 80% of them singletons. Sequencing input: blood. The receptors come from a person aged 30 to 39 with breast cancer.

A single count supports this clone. The CDR3 protein is CASSLAFSVQETQYF. The CDR3 nucleotides read TGCGCCAGCAGCCTCGCATTCAGCGTCCAAGAGACCCAGTACTTC. The chain joins TRBV5-1 to TRBJ2-5, with D hard to call. V was shortened by 4 bases and J by 1 base, with 14 bases between the two germline ends. Looked up from germline, CDR1 is SGHRS and CDR2 is YFSETQ. The CDR3 consists of 15 residues.

Written as DNA, the CDR3 is TGTGCCAGTACCCTCCGGGGATTCAACACTGAAGCTTTCTTT. It codes for CASTLRGFNTEAFF. V gene TRBV19 combines with J gene TRBJ1-1; D uncertain. From germline, CDR1 is LNHDA and CDR2 SQIVND (reference sequence). The length of the CDR3 is 14 residues. The ends were cut back, 7 bases at V and 2 bases at J, with 14 bases in the middle. The full variable domain, in which reference TRBV19 and TRBJ1-1 provide the parts outside the CDR3, is DGGITQSPKYLFRKEGQNVTLSCEQNLNHDAMYWYRQDPGQGLRLIYYSQIVNDFQKGDIAEGYSVSREKKESFPLTVTSAQKNPTAFYLCASTLRGFNTEAFFGQGTRLTVV.

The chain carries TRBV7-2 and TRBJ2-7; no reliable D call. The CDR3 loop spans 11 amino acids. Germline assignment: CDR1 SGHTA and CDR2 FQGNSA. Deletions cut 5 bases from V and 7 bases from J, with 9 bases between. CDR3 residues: CASSRATEQYF. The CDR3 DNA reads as TGTGCCAGCAGCCGCGCTACGGAGCAGTACTTC.

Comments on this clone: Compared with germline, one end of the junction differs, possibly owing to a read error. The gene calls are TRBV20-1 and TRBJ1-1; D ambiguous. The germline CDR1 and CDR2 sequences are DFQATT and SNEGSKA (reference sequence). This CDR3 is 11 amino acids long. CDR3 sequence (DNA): TGCAGTGCTATCACGATAGGGAACAGCGGCTTT. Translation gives CSAITIGNSGF.

CDR3 nucleotides: TGTGCCTGGAAGTATGGTCCGTTTAATGAAAAACTGTTTTTT. Protein product: CAWKYGPFNEKLFF. The genes are TRBV30 and TRBJ1-4; no reliable D call. V was trimmed by 4 bases and J by 4 bases, leaving 13 bases between them. The germline gives CDR1 GTSNPN, CDR2 SVGIG (reference sequence). The CDR3 is 14 residues long. The whole variable domain, filled in from reference TRBV30 and TRBJ1-4, reads SQTIHQWPATLVQPVGSPLSLECTVEGTSNPNLYWYRQAAGRGLQLLFYSVGIGQISSEVPQNLSASRPQDRQFILSSKKLLLSDSGFYLCAWKYGPFNEKLFFGSGTQLSVL.

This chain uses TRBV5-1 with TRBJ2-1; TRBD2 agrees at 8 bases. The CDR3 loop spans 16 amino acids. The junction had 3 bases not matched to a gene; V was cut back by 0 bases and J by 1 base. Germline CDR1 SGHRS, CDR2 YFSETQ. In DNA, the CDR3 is TGCGCCAGCAGCTTGGATGGGACTAGGTCCTACAATGAGCAGTTCTTC. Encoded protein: CASSLDGTRSYNEQFF.

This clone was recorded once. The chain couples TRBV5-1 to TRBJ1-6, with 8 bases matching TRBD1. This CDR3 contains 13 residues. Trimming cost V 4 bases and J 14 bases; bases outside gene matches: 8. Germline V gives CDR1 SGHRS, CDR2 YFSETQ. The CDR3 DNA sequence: TGCGCCAGCAGCCCGGACAGGGCTGGTTCCCTCCACTTT. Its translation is CASSPDRAGSLHF.

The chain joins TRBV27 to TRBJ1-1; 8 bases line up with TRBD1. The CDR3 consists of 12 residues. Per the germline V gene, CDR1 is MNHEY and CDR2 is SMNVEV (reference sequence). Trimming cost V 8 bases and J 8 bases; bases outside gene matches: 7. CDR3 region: CASFDRGREAFF. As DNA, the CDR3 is TGTGCCAGCTTCGACAGGGGAAGGGAAGCTTTCTTT.

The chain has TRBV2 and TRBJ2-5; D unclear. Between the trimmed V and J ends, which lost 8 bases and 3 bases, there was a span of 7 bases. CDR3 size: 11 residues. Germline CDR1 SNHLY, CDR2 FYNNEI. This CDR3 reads CASGTKETQYF. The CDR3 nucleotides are TGTGCCAGCGGAACCAAAGAGACCCAGTACTTC.

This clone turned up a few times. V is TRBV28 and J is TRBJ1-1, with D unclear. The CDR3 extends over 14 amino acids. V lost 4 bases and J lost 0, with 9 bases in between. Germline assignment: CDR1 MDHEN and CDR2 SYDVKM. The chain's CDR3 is CASSSLTVNTEAFF. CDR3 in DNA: TGTGCCAGCAGTTCGCTAACAGTGAACACTGAAGCTTTCTTT.

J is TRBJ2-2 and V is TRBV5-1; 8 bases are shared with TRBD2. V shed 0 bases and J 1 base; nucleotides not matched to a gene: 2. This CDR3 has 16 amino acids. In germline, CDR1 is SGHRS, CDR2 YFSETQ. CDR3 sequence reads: CASSLAGGRNTGELFF. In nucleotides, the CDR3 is TGCGCCAGCAGCTTGGCGGGGGGGAGGAACACCGGGGAGCTGTTTTTT. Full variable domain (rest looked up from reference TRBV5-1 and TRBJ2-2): KAGVTQTPRYLIKTRGQQVTLSCSPISGHRSVSWYQQTPGQGLQFLFEYFSETQRNKGNFPGRFSGRQFSNSRSEMNVSTLELGDSALYLCASSLAGGRNTGELFFGEGSRLTVL.

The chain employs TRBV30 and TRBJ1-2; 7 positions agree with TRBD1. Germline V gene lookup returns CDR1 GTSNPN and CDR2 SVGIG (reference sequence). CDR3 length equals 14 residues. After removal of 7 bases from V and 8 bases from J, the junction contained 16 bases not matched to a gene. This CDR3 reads CASYVQGQFRGYTF. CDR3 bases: TGTGCCTCTTATGTACAGGGGCAATTTAGAGGCTACACCTTC.

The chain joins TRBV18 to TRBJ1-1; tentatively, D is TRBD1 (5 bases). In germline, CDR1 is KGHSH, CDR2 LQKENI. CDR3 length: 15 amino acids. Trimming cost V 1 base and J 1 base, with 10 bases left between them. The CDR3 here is CASSPQAGTNTEAFF. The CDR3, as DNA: TGTGCCAGCTCACCACAGGCAGGGACGAACACTGAAGCTTTCTTT.

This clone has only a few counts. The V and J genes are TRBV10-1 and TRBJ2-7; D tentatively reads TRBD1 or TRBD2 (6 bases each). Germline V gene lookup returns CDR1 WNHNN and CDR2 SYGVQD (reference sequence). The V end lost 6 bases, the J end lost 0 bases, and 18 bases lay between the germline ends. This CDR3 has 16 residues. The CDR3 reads CASRLPKGGSSYEQYF. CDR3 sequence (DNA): TGCGCCAGCAGACTACCGAAGGGGGGTTCCTCCTACGAGCAGTACTTC.